This is a list of T cell receptor beta chains from one sample in a study of T cell responses to AZD1222 COVID-19 vaccine. The assay was immunoSEQ multiplex PCR, and TCRdb's table has in-frame clones only and misses some. The table lists about 120,000 clones, roughly nine tenths of them singletons. Here the sequenced sample was peripheral blood, taken on day 0 of AZD1222 vaccination. All receptors derive from an adult in good health. The CDR3 runs from the conserved cysteine through the conserved F or W. Each record gives: CDR3 protein, CDR3 DNA, D gene, J gene, clone size, V gene. D genes are given only for firm matches. Size tells how often a clone was seen (once, few, many) or the class of an expanded clone, and some rows leave it out.

CASSATSPHHSYEQYF | TGTGCCAGCAGTGCCACTAGCCCTCACCACTCCTACGAGCAGTACTTC | - | TRBJ2-7 | - | TRBV2
CASRWGRTENQPQHF | TGTGCCAGTAGGTGGGGGAGGACAGAAAATCAGCCCCAGCATTTT | - | TRBJ1-5 | once | TRBV19
CAWSPALTTMNTEAFF | TGTGCCTGGAGTCCGGCACTTACTACCATGAACACTGAAGCTTTCTTT | - | TRBJ1-1 | once | TRBV30
CASSLGAGVYNEQFF | TGTGCCAGCAGCTTAGGCGCGGGGGTTTACAATGAGCAGTTCTTC | TRBD2 | TRBJ2-1 | - | TRBV7-9
CASSVDGSPYNEQFF | TGTGCCAGCAGCGTAGACGGGAGCCCCTACAATGAGCAGTTCTTC | - | TRBJ2-1 | - | TRBV9
CASMELRNTEAFF | TGTGCCAGCATGGAATTGAGAAACACTGAAGCTTTCTTT | - | TRBJ1-1 | once | TRBV12-3/TRBV12-4
CASINILREATGELFF | TGTGCCAGCATCAACATCTTACGGGAAGCCACCGGGGAGCTGTTTTTT | - | TRBJ2-2 | - | TRBV5-6
CASSQVMGGGPYEQYF | TGCGCCAGCAGCCAAGTCATGGGCGGGGGCCCTTACGAGCAGTACTTC | - | TRBJ2-7 | - | TRBV4-1
CASSGGRDQPQHF | TGTGCCAGCAGCGGTGGTCGAGATCAGCCCCAGCATTTT | - | TRBJ1-5 | - | TRBV7-8
CSAAQGNEQYF | TGCAGTGCAGCACAGGGGAACGAGCAGTACTTC | TRBD1 | TRBJ2-7 | - | TRBV20-1
CASSYFDRPSTEAFF | TGTGCCAGCAGCTATTTCGACAGACCGAGCACTGAAGCTTTCTTT | - | TRBJ1-1 | - | TRBV11-1
CASSLDVDQPQHF | TGTGCCAGCAGCTTAGACGTCGATCAGCCCCAGCATTTT | - | TRBJ1-5 | - | TRBV7-2
CASSLPGQPQHF | TGTGCCAGCAGCTTACCCGGGCAGCCCCAGCATTTT | - | TRBJ1-5 | - | TRBV7-3
CASSFSGFSYNEQFF | TGTGCCAGCTCATTTAGCGGGTTCTCCTACAATGAGCAGTTCTTC | TRBD2 | TRBJ2-1 | once | TRBV18
CASSYSEGTGSPLHF | TGTGCCAGCAGTTACTCGGAGGGGACAGGTTCACCCCTCCACTTT | TRBD1 | TRBJ1-6 | - | TRBV6-6
CASSYSYAGAETQYF | TGTGCCAGCAGTTACTCGTATGCGGGGGCGGAGACCCAGTACTTC | - | TRBJ2-5 | - | TRBV6-5
CASSPSVGAHEQYF | TGTGCCAGCAGCCCAAGCGTGGGGGCCCACGAGCAGTACTTC | - | TRBJ2-7 | few | TRBV7-7
CASSFVRGAGNTIYF | TGTGCCAGCAGCTTCGTTCGGGGAGCCGGAAACACCATATATTTT | - | TRBJ1-3 | - | TRBV5-8
CASSPPPFTEAFF | TGTGCCAGCTCACCACCCCCTTTCACTGAAGCTTTCTTT | - | TRBJ1-1 | - | TRBV18
CASSARIPGEKLFF | TGTGCCAGCAGTGCGAGGATTCCCGGGGAAAAACTGTTTTTT | - | TRBJ1-4 | - | TRBV27
CASSLGGGLEQYF | TGTGCCAGCAGCTTAGGCGGGGGCCTTGAGCAGTACTTC | - | TRBJ2-7 | - | TRBV7-2
CASRETGALSEQYF | TGTGCCAGCAGGGAGACAGGGGCGCTGTCCGAGCAGTACTTC | TRBD1 | TRBJ2-7 | - | TRBV25-1